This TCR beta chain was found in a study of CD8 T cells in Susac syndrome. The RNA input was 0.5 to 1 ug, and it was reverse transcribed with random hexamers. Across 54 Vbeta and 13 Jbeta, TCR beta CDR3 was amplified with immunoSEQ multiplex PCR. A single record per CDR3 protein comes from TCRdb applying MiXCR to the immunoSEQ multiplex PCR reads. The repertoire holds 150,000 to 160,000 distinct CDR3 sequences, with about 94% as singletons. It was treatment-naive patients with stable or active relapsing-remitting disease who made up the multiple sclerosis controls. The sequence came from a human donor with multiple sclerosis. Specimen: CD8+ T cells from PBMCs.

The CDR3 spells CASTPPIGNTEAFF. CDR3 DNA: TGTGCCAGTACCCCCCCCATTGGCAACACTGAAGCTTTCTTT. V is TRBV9 and J is TRBJ1-1; D unresolved. The ends were cut back, 8 bases at V and 2 bases at J, with 16 bases in the middle. CDR1 is SGDLS and CDR2 is YYNGEE in the germline V gene. This CDR3 spans 14 amino acids.